Sequencing of this T cell receptor (beta chain) was carried out in a study of patients and donors after allogeneic stem cell transplantation. TCRdb passed the RT-PCR reads through MiXCR, listing each CDR3 protein once. The table records a few hundred thousand distinct CDR3 sequences, 35% to 45% of them present only once. CDR3 length: 16 amino acids. Germline values: CDR1 LGHDT, CDR2 YNNKEL (reference sequence). The ends were cut back, 4 bases at V and 0 bases at J, with 10 bases in the middle. The receptor comes from a human donor who was either an allogeneic HSCT recipient or a stem cell or donor lymphocyte infusion donor (not recorded which). It is not recorded whose cells these are; they may come from a transplant donor. This sequence joins TRBV3-1 and TRBJ1-6; D remains ambiguous. The sample was blood, either unsorted or a sorted T cell fraction (not recorded which). The chain's CDR3 is CASSRVSVSYNSPLHF. CDR3 DNA sequence: TGTGCCAGCAGCCGTGTCTCCGTCTCCTATAATTCACCCCTCCACTTT.